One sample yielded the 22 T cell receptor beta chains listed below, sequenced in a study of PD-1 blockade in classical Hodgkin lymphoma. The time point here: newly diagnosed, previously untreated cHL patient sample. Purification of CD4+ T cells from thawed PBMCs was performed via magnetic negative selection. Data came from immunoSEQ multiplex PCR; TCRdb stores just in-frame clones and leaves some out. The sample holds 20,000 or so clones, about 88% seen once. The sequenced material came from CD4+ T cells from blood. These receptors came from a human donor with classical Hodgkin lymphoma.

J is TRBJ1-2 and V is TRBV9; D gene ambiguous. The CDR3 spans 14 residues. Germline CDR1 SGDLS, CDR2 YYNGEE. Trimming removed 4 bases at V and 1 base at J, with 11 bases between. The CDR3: CASSPAVHNYGYTF. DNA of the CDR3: TGTGCCAGCAGCCCGGCAGTTCATAACTATGGCTACACCTTC.

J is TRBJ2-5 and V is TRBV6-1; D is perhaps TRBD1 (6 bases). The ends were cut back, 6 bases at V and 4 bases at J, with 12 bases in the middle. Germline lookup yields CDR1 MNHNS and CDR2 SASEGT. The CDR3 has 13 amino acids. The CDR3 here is CASRSQGLETQYF. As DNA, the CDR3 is TGTGCCAGCAGGTCTCAGGGGTTAGAGACCCAGTACTTC.

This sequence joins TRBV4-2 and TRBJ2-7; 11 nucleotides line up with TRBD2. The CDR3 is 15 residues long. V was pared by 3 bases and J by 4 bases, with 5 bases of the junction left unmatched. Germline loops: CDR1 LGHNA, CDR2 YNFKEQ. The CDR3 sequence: CASSQPGLAAYEQYF. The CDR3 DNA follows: TGTGCCAGCAGCCAGCCGGGACTAGCGGCTTACGAGCAGTACTTC.

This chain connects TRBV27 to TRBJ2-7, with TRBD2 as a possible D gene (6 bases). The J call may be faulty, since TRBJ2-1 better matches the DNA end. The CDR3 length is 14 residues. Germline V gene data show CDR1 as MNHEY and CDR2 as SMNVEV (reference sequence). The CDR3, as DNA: TGTGCCAGCAGTTTAAGCCTAGCGAACAATGAGCAGTTCTTC. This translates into CASSLSLANNEQFF.

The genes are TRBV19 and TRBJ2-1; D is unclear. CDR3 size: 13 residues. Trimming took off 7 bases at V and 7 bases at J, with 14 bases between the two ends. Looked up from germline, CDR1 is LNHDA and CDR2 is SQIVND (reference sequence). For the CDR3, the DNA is TGTGCCAGTAAGATGGGAACCGATAATGAGCAGTTCTTC. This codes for CASKMGTDNEQFF.

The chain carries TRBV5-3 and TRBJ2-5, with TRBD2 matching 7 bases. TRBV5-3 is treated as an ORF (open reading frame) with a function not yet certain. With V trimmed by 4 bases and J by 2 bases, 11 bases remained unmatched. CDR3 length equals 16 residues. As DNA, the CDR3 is TGTGCCAGAAGCCTGGAGGCAGGGAGGGGACAAGAGACCCAGTACTTC. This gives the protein CARSLEAGRGQETQYF.

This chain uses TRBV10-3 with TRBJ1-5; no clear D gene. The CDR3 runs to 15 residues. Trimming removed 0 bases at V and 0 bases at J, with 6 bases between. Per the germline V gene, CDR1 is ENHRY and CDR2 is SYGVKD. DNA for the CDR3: TGTGCCATCAGTGAGTCTCGGTATAGCAATCAGCCCCAGCATTTT. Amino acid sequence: CAISESRYSNQPQHF.

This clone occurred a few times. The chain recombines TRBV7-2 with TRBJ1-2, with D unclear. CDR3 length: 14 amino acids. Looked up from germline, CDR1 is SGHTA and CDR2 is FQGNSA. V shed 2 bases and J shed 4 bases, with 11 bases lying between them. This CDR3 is CASSLPPRSYGYTF. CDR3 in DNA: TGTGCCAGCAGCTTACCTCCCAGATCCTATGGCTACACCTTC.

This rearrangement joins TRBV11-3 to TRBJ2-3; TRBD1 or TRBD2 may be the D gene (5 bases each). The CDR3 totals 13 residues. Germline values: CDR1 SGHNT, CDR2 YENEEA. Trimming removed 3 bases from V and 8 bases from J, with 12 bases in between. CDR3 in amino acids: CASSFGGSGTQYF. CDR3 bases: TGTGCCAGCAGCTTTGGGGGATCGGGTACGCAGTATTTT.

CDR3 in amino acids: CASSLKGGATNEKLFF. For the CDR3, the DNA is TGTGCCAGCAGCTTAAAGGGGGGAGCAACTAATGAAAAACTGTTTTTT. The rearrangement joins TRBV7-9 to TRBJ1-4, with D possibly matching TRBD1 (6 bases). The germline V gene has CDR1 SEHNR and CDR2 FQNEAQ (reference sequence). CDR3 length: 16 amino acids. Trimming took 2 bases from V and 0 from J, leaving 10 bases between them.

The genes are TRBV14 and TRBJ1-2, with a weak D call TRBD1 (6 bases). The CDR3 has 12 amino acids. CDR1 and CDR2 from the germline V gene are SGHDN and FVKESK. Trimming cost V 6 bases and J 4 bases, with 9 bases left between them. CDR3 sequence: CASSGGLYGYTF. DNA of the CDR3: TGTGCCAGCAGTGGGGGGCTCTATGGCTACACCTTC. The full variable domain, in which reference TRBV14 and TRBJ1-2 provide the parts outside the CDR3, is EAGVTQFPSHSVIEKGQTVTLRCDPISGHDNLYWYRRVMGKEIKFLLHFVKESKQDESGMPNNRFLAERTGGTYSTLKVQPAELEDSGVYFCASSGGLYGYTFGSGTRLTVV.

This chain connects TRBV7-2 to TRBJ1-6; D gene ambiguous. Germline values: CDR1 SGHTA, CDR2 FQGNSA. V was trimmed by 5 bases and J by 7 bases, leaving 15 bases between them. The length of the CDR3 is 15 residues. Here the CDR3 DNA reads TGTGCCAGCAGCCCCCGGCCATCCGGAAATTCACCCCTCCACTTT. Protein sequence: CASSPRPSGNSPLHF.

The CDR3 loop is CASSIDPRRYGYTF. The CDR3, as DNA: TGTGCCAGTAGTATAGATCCCCGTCGGTATGGCTACACCTTC. This chain uses TRBV19 with TRBJ1-2; D remains ambiguous. The germline V gene encodes CDR1 LNHDA and CDR2 SQIVND (reference sequence). Trimming pared 0 bases from V and 5 bases from J, leaving 10 bases between. The CDR3 runs to 14 residues.

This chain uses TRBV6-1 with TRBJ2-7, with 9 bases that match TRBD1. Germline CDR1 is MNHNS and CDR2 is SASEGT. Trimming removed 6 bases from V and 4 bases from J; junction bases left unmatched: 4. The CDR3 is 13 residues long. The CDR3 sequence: CASSSTGGYEQYF. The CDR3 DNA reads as TGTGCCAGCAGCTCGACAGGGGGATACGAGCAGTACTTC.

CDR3 sequence: CASSVSGARYTEAFF. CDR3 DNA: TGTGCCAGTAGTGTCTCAGGGGCGAGGTACACTGAAGCTTTCTTT. This rearrangement joins TRBV19 to TRBJ1-1; D perhaps matches TRBD1 (6 bases). Germline lookup yields CDR1 LNHDA and CDR2 SQIVND (reference sequence). This CDR3 spans 15 amino acids. Trimming removed 5 bases from V and 3 bases from J, with 16 bases in between.

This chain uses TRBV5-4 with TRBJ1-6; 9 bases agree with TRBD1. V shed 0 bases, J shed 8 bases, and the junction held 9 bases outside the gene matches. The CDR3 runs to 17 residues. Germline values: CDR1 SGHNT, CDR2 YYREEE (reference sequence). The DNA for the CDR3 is TGTGCCAGCAGCTTGGATACAGGGGGCGCGATGGATTCACCCCTCCACTTT. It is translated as CASSLDTGGAMDSPLHF.

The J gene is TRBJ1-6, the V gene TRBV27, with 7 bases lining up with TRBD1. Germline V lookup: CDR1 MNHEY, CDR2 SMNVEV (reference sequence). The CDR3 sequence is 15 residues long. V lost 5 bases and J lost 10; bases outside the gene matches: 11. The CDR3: CASSPLTGSVSPLHF. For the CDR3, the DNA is TGTGCCAGCAGTCCCCTGACAGGGAGTGTGTCACCCCTCCACTTT.

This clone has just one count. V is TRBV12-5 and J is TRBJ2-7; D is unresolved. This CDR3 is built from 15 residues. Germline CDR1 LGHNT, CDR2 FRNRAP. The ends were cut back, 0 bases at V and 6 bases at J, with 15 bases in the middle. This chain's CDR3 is CASGLVLGIASEQYF. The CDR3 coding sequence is TGTGCTAGTGGTTTGGTACTTGGTATAGCCTCCGAGCAGTACTTC. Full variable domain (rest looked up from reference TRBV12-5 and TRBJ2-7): DARVTQTPRHKVTEMGQEVTMRCQPILGHNTVFWYRQTMMQGLELLAYFRNRAPLDDSGMPKDRFSAEMPDATLATLKIQPSEPRDSAVYFCASGLVLGIASEQYFGPGTRLTVT.

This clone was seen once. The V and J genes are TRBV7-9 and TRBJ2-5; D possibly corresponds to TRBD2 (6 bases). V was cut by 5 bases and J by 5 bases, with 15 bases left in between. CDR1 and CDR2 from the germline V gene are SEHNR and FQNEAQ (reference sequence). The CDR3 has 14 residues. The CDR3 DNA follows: TGTGCCAGCAGCGCCGGGACTCCACGGGAGACCCAGTACTTC. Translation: CASSAGTPRETQYF. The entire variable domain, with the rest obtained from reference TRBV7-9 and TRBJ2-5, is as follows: DTGVSQNPRHKITKRGQNVTFRCDPISEHNRLYWYRQTLGQGPEFLTYFQNEAQLEKSRLLSDRFSAERPKGSFSTLEIQRTEQGDSAMYLCASSAGTPRETQYFGPGTRLLVL.

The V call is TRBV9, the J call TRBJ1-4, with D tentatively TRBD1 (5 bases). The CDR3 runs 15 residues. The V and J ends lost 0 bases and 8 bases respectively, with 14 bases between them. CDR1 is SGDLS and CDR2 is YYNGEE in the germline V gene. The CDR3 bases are TGTGCCAGCAGCGTAGAAGGTTGGGGGGACGAAAAACTGTTTTTT. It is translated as CASSVEGWGDEKLFF.

CDR3 DNA: TGTGCCTGGAGCCGCGGGGAGACCGCGCCTCCTTACAATGAGCAGTTCTTC. Translating gives CAWSRGETAPPYNEQFF. The chain recombines TRBV30 with TRBJ2-1; D might be TRBD2 (6 bases). Germline V gives CDR1 GTSNPN, CDR2 SVGIG (reference sequence). V lost 3 bases to trimming and J lost 4 bases, with 22 bases between them. The CDR3 runs 17 residues. Filled out from reference TRBV30 and TRBJ2-1, the complete variable domain reads SQTIHQWPATLVQPVGSPLSLECTVEGTSNPNLYWYRQAAGRGLQLLFYSVGIGQISSEVPQNLSASRPQDRQFILSSKKLLLSDSGFYLCAWSRGETAPPYNEQFFGPGTRLTVL.

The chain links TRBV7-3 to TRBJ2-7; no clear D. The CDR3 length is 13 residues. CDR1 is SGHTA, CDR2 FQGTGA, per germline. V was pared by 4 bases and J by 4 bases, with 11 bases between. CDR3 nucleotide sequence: TGTGCCAGCAGCTACCGTATGGGGTACGAGCAGTACTTC. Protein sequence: CASSYRMGYEQYF.